The following is a T cell receptor beta chain sequence with its context. Antigen specificity is unknown. This sample stems from a study of T cells in Graves' hyperthyroidism and ophthalmopathy. Study context: At initial diagnosis, before any treatment had begun, peripheral blood was obtained.

Amplified regions were TCR beta CDR3 sequences from RNA transcripts. During a first-round RT-PCR of the TCR CDR3, the HTBI primer set was used. Each CDR3 protein is one row after TCRdb ran MiXCR on the multiplex PCR reads. The sample has under 600,000 distinct CDR3 sequences; about 16% are singletons. Looked up from germline, CDR1 is MNHNS and CDR2 is SASEGT. V was trimmed by 11 bases and J by 3 bases, leaving 17 bases between them. CDR3 size: 14 residues. Uncontrolled infection, other autoimmune disease, pregnancy or lactation excluded patients. The diagnoses drew upon clinical symptoms, serum thyroxine and TRAb, thyroid ultrasound and orbital computed tomography. Overall study results and limits: Ophthalmopathy cases were set apart from stable hyperthyroidism by a 13 V-J model.

Specimen: blood. The rearrangement joins TRBV6-1 to TRBJ1-3; D gene uncertain. The receptor's source is a woman aged 40 to 49 with Graves' ophthalmopathy. CDR3 sequence (DNA): TGTGCCTCTACGCGACGAGTAGATGGAAACACCATATATTTT. Its protein is CASTRRVDGNTIYF.